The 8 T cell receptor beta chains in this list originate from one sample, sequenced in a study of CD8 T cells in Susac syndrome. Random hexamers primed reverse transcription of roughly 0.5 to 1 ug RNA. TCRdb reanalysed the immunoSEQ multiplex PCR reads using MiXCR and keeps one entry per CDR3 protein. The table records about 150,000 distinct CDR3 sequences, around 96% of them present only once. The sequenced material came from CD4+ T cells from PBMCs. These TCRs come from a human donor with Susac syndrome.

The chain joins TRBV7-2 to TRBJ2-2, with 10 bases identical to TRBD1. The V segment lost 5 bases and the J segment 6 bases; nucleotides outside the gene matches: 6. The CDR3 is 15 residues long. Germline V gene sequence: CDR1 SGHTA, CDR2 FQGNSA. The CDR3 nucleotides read TGTGCCAGCAGCCCAGGACAGGGGGGAGCCGGGGAGCTGTTTTTT. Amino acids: CASSPGQGGAGELFF.

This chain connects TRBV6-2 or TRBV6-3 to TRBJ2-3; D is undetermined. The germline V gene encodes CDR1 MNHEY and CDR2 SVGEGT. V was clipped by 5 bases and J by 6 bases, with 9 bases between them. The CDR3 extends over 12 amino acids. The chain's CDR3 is CASSSQWDTQYF. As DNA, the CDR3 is TGTGCCAGCAGTAGCCAGTGGGATACGCAGTATTTT.

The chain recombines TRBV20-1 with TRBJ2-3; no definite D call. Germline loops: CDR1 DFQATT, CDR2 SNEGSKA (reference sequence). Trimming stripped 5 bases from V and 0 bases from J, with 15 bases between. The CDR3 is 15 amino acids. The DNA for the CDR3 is TGCAGTGCTCCTCGGACGGATTCTAGCACAGATACGCAGTATTTT. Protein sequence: CSAPRTDSSTDTQYF.

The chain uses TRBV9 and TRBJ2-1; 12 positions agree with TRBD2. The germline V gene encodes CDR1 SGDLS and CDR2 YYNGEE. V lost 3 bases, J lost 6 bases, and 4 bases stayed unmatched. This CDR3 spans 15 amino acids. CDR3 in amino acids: CASSARLAGVNEQFF. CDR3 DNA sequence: TGTGCCAGCAGCGCCAGACTAGCGGGAGTCAATGAGCAGTTCTTC.

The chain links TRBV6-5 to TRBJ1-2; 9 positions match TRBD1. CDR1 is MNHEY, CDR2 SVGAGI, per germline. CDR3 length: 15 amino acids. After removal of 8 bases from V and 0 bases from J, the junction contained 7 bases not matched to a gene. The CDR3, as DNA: TGTGCCAGCGCCCGAAGACAGGGGGCTAACTATGGCTACACCTTC. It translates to CASARRQGANYGYTF.

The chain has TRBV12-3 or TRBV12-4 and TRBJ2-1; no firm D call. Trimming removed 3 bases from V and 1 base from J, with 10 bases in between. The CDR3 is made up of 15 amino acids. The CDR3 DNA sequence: TGTGCCAGCAGTTTGGTGGGTGGGTCCTACAATGAGCAGTTCTTC. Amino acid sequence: CASSLVGGSYNEQFF.

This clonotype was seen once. CDR3 loop: CASSRPDLVEQYF. DNA of the CDR3: TGTGCCAGCAGCCGACCCGATCTTGTCGAGCAGTACTTC. The genes are TRBV3-1 and TRBJ2-7; D is undetermined. The germline CDR1 and CDR2 sequences are LGHDT and YNNKEL (reference sequence). V shed 4 bases and J shed 6 bases, with 13 bases lying between them. This CDR3 region has 13 residues.

The DNA for the CDR3 is TGTGCCAGCAGCCAAGGGCGGGGCTCTGGGGCCAACGTCCTGACTTTC. This gives the protein CASSQGRGSGANVLTF. This sequence joins TRBV4-2 and TRBJ2-6; D may be TRBD2 (6 bases). There are 16 residues in the CDR3. Trimming took 1 base from V and 0 from J, leaving 7 bases between them. CDR1 and CDR2 (germline): LGHNA, YNFKEQ.